This TCR beta chain was obtained from a study of PD-L1 blockade in urothelial cancer. CDR3 size: 12 residues. V was clipped by 6 bases and J by 0 bases, with 6 bases between them. CDR1 is SGHTA and CDR2 is FQGTGA in the germline V gene. Synthetic spike-ins, TCR analog templates, were added into each PCR. Profiled with immunoSEQ multiplex PCR; TCRdb holds only in-frame clones, not every one. The table has about 39,000 clones, around 88% seen once. Concerning this clone: Antigen unknown.

Notes on the study in general: The study found that durable-benefit patients expanded tumor-associated blood clones more at 3 weeks. In blood sampled pretreatment, TCR clonality below the median predicted better survival.

This TCR was recovered from a man in his fifties or sixties with urothelial cancer. The sample in question was PBMCs, obtained around atezolizumab (anti-PD-L1) treatment. The chain couples TRBV7-3 to TRBJ2-7, with D unresolved. CDR3 region: CASRDFSYEQYF. The CDR3 coding sequence is TGTGCCAGCAGAGACTTCTCCTACGAGCAGTACTTC.